This T cell receptor (beta chain) was captured by sequencing in a study of early T cells in non-severe SARS-CoV-2 infection. The wider study: With bulk RNA from unsorted whole blood as input, sequencing yielded unpaired chains.

Study-wide points: VDJdb matching skewed toward anti-spike CD8 responses, missing private and CD4 specificities.

The protocol attached unique molecular identifiers to individual cDNA molecules. TCRdb analysed the 5' RACE reads with MiXCR anew, one entry per CDR3 protein. The top ten hold 8.5% to 10% of the sample, which has about 43,000 distinct CDR3 sequences, approximately 10% seen once. This clonotype was seen more than once but under ten times. Its antigen is undetermined. The sequencing sample was made of whole blood. The origin of this receptor is an adult who was a healthcare worker with PCR-confirmed SARS-CoV-2 infection or an uninfected control (not recorded which).

The CDR3 DNA is TGCAGCGTTGGACGGTCTGAAGCTTTCTTT. This gives the protein CSVGRSEAFF. The chain carries TRBV29-1 and TRBJ1-1; D ambiguous. Trimming left V 4 bases short and J 6 bases short, with 6 bases between. The CDR3 loop spans 10 amino acids. The germline CDR1 and CDR2 sequences are SQVTM and ANQGSEA.